These 22 T cell receptor beta chains were sequenced from one sample in a study of blood T cell repertoires in COVID-19. Sequencing was performed with immunoSEQ multiplex PCR; in TCRdb, only in-frame clones are kept and a portion is missing. The table has a few hundred thousand clones, 80% to 90% seen once; the top ten hold roughly 6.2%. Sequencing was performed on peripheral blood. These receptor sequences come from a man between 60 and 75 years old who had recovered from COVID-19.

This sequence joins TRBV11-2 and TRBJ1-5, with D perhaps matching TRBD1 (5 bases). V shed 0 bases and J shed 11 bases, with 14 bases lying between them. CDR1 SGHAT and CDR2 FQNNGV come from the germline V gene. The CDR3 contains 14 residues. CDR3 DNA: TGTGCCAGCAGCTTAGATTGGATCGGGGGGGCCCAGCATTTT. It codes for CASSLDWIGGAQHF.

The rearrangement joins TRBV27 to TRBJ2-1; the D gene is possibly TRBD2 (6 bases). V was clipped by 2 bases and J by 10 bases, with 12 bases between them. Per germline, CDR1 MNHEY and CDR2 SMNVEV (reference sequence). The CDR3 spans 13 residues. The CDR3 spells CASSLGLRGEQFF. The CDR3 coding sequence is TGTGCCAGCAGTTTAGGTTTACGGGGGGAGCAGTTCTTC.

The rearrangement uses TRBV29-1 and TRBJ1-1; D gene unclear. Trimming pared 6 bases from V and 1 base from J, leaving 12 bases between. The CDR3 has 13 residues. The germline V gene has CDR1 SQVTM and CDR2 ANQGSEA. The chain's CDR3 is CSVVRPQNTEAFF. The CDR3 DNA is TGCAGCGTGGTCAGGCCCCAGAACACTGAAGCTTTCTTT. The full variable domain, rest sourced from reference TRBV29-1 and TRBJ1-1, is SAVISQKPSRDICQRGTSLTIQCQVDSQVTMMFWYRQQPGQSLTLIATANQGSEATYESGFVIDKFPISRPNLTFSTLTVSNMSPEDSSIYLCSVVRPQNTEAFFGQGTRLTVV.

Only a few counts were recorded for this clone. The chain recombines TRBV19 with TRBJ1-6; TRBD1 aligns across 8 bases. The length of the CDR3 is 15 residues. Losses at the gene ends were 7 bases for V and 7 bases for J; bases not matched to a gene: 9. Germline V gives CDR1 LNHDA, CDR2 SQIVND (reference sequence). In DNA form, the CDR3 reads TGTGCCAGTACTACCCTCGCAGGGGGCAATTCACCCCTCCACTTT. Translation: CASTTLAGGNSPLHF.

This chain joins TRBV19 and TRBJ1-1; TRBD1 matches 8 bases. CDR3 length equals 15 residues. J gave up 2 bases and V 4 bases, and 6 bases lay outside the gene matches. Germline CDR1 LNHDA, CDR2 SQIVND (reference sequence). The CDR3 coding sequence is TGTGCCAGTAGTACAGGGGGCGTCGGAAACACTGAAGCTTTCTTT. Translating gives CASSTGGVGNTEAFF.

The J gene is TRBJ2-7, the V gene TRBV28; 8 nucleotides match TRBD1. V shed 4 bases and J 5 bases; nucleotides not matched to a gene: 7. Germline V gene data show CDR1 as MDHEN and CDR2 as SYDVKM. This CDR3 has 14 amino acids. In DNA, the CDR3 is TGTGCCAGCAGTTCCGGACAGGGTACCCACGAGCAGTACTTC. Its translation is CASSSGQGTHEQYF.

The chain employs TRBV28 and TRBJ1-1; TRBD1 matches at 11 bases. The CDR3 spans 17 residues. Trimming at V came to 2 bases and at J to 2 bases, leaving 7 bases not matched to a gene. Germline loops: CDR1 MDHEN, CDR2 SYDVKM. The CDR3 is CASSLGGQGVGNTEAFF. The CDR3 region has the DNA TGTGCCAGCAGTTTAGGGGGACAGGGGGTTGGAAACACTGAAGCTTTCTTT.

The V call is TRBV29-1, the J call TRBJ1-2, with 8 nucleotides matching TRBD1. With V trimmed by 7 bases and J by 3 bases, 7 bases remained unmatched. This CDR3 is 13 amino acids long. Germline V gives CDR1 SQVTM, CDR2 ANQGSEA. CDR3 sequence: CSAQQGGDYGYTF. CDR3 coding DNA: TGCAGCGCTCAACAGGGGGGCGACTATGGCTACACCTTC.

This chain uses TRBV19 with TRBJ2-3; the D is unclear. V lost 3 bases to trimming and J lost 7 bases, with 14 bases between them. CDR1 is LNHDA and CDR2 is SQIVND in the germline V gene (reference sequence). This CDR3 is 14 amino acids long. The CDR3 DNA is TGTGCCAGTAGTATGTTGGCTTCTTTAAATACGCAGTATTTT. Residues: CASSMLASLNTQYF.

V is TRBV27 and J is TRBJ2-2; 10 nucleotides match TRBD2. The CDR3 has 17 residues. The germline CDR1 and CDR2 sequences are MNHEY and SMNVEV (reference sequence). V shed 2 bases, J shed 5 bases, and the junction held 8 bases outside the gene matches. As DNA, the CDR3 is TGTGCCAGCAGTTTACTAGCGGGAGAACGCCGGACCGGGGAGCTGTTTTTT. This sequence encodes CASSLLAGERRTGELFF.

V usage is TRBV6-6 and J usage is TRBJ1-4; 8 bases match TRBD1. The CDR3 is 14 residues long. CDR1 is MNHNY, CDR2 SVGAGI, per germline (reference sequence). V dropped 5 bases and J dropped 11; count of bases not matched to a gene: 10. This CDR3 is CASSPGQGTGKLFF. In nucleotides, the CDR3 is TGTGCCAGCAGTCCCGGACAGGGAACGGGGAAACTGTTTTTT.

V gene TRBV11-2 combines with J gene TRBJ2-5; D possibly corresponds to TRBD1 (6 bases). The ends were cut back, 5 bases at V and 2 bases at J, with 18 bases in the middle. Germline V CDR1 and CDR2: SGHAT, FQNNGV. The CDR3 consists of 16 residues. For the CDR3, the DNA is TGTGCCAGCAGCCAAACAAGGGACAAGCTACAAGAGACCCAGTACTTC. This encodes CASSQTRDKLQETQYF. The full variable domain, with the rest looked up from reference TRBV11-2 and TRBJ2-5, is EAGVAQSPRYKIIEKRQSVAFWCNPISGHATLYWYQQILGQGPKLLIQFQNNGVVDDSQLPKDRFSAERLKGVDSTLKIQPAKLEDSAVYLCASSQTRDKLQETQYFGPGTRLLVL.

V gene TRBV15 combines with J gene TRBJ2-1; TRBD2 aligns across 8 bases. This CDR3 has 15 residues. V dropped 1 base and J dropped 4; count of bases not matched to a gene: 3. Germline V CDR1 and CDR2: LNHNV, YYDKDF (reference sequence). The CDR3 protein is CATSRGTSGYNEQFF. In DNA, the CDR3 is TGTGCCACCAGCAGAGGTACTAGCGGATACAATGAGCAGTTCTTC.

In this sample, this clone turned up once. The rearrangement joins TRBV6-4 to TRBJ1-1; tentative D call: TRBD1 (5 bases). The CDR3 has 13 amino acids. Per the germline V gene, CDR1 is MRHNA and CDR2 is SNTAGT. V was pared by 6 bases and J by 2 bases, with 10 bases between. The CDR3 DNA reads TGTGCCAGCAGCGCACAGGAAAACACTGAAGCTTTCTTT. Translating gives CASSAQENTEAFF.

The V and J genes are TRBV5-5 and TRBJ2-5; 11 nucleotides match TRBD2. CDR3 size: 15 residues. Germline CDR1 SGHKS, CDR2 YYEKEE (reference sequence). J lost 9 bases, V lost 2 bases, and 9 bases had no gene match. The CDR3 DNA reads as TGTGCCAGCAGCTTCGTAGCGGGGGGGCAACGGGCCCAGTACTTC. Amino acids: CASSFVAGGQRAQYF.

The V call is TRBV9, the J call TRBJ2-7; TRBD2 agrees at 7 bases. Germline CDR1 and CDR2: SGDLS and YYNGEE. The trim removed 4 bases at V and 0 bases at J, leaving 10 bases unmatched. The CDR3 runs to 16 residues. The CDR3 region has the DNA TGTGCCAGCAGCCAAAATAGCGGGTTCTTCTCCTACGAGCAGTACTTC. It specifies CASSQNSGFFSYEQYF.

This chain uses TRBV3-1 (or the pseudogene TRBV3-2) with TRBJ2-1; TRBD2 aligns across 12 bases. The CDR3 is 18 residues long. Germline V gene lookup returns CDR1 LGHDT and CDR2 YNNKEL (reference sequence). V shed 2 bases, J shed 4 bases, and the junction held 9 bases outside the gene matches. CDR3 DNA sequence: TGTGCCAGCAGCCAAATCTTCACTAGCGGGAGGAATTACAATGAGCAGTTCTTC. It translates to CASSQIFTSGRNYNEQFF.

The V gene is TRBV18, the J gene TRBJ1-5; D ambiguous. V gave up 0 bases and J gave up 0 bases, with 6 bases separating them. The CDR3 spans 15 residues. Germline assignment: CDR1 KGHSH and CDR2 LQKENI. DNA for the CDR3: TGTGCCAGCTCACCACCCGAGGTTAGCAATCAGCCCCAGCATTTT. Its protein is CASSPPEVSNQPQHF.

This clone was seen a few times. The gene calls are TRBV7-8 and TRBJ2-7; TRBD2 agrees at 8 bases. The germline V gene encodes CDR1 SGHVS and CDR2 FQNEAQ. V lost 5 bases to trimming and J lost 3 bases; unmatched junction nucleotides: 6. The CDR3 length is 14 residues. This chain's CDR3 is CASSLGLAYYEQYF. The CDR3 DNA is TGTGCCAGCAGCCTTGGACTAGCTTACTACGAGCAGTACTTC.

The chain joins TRBV5-4 to TRBJ2-6; weak D call: TRBD2 (6 bases). CDR1 is SGHNT and CDR2 is YYREEE in the germline V gene (reference sequence). CDR3 length equals 15 residues. V lost 4 bases, J lost 0 bases, and 8 bases lay in between. The CDR3: CASSREASGANVLTF. In DNA form, the CDR3 reads TGTGCCAGCAGCAGGGAGGCCTCTGGGGCCAACGTCCTGACTTTC.

The chain carries TRBV6-5 and TRBJ1-1, with 8 bases aligning to TRBD1. Trimming cost V 2 bases and J 5 bases; bases outside gene matches: 4. This CDR3 is 14 amino acids long. CDR1 is MNHEY, CDR2 SVGAGI, per germline. CDR3 DNA sequence: TGTGCCAGCAGTTACGCCAGGGGGCGAACTGAAGCTTTCTTT. Amino acids: CASSYARGRTEAFF.

This clone was counted a single time. The chain carries TRBV6-6 and TRBJ1-3, with D possibly TRBD1 on 5 matching bases. Germline V lookup: CDR1 MNHNY, CDR2 SVGAGI (reference sequence). The CDR3 contains 14 residues. V was clipped by 6 bases and J by 2 bases, with 11 bases between them. The CDR3 region is CASRTALTGNTIYF. CDR3 sequence (DNA): TGTGCCAGCAGGACAGCCTTGACTGGAAACACCATATATTTT.